This T cell receptor (beta chain) was documented in a study of OX40 agonist ivuxolimab in advanced cancers. General study points: In the 0.1-3.0 mg/kg groups, partial responders showed among the lowest expansion.

Of note for this clone: Its matching antigen is unknown.

This table comes from immunoSEQ multiplex PCR, and its TCRdb copy is limited to in-frame clones, with some not included. The sample has about 80,000 clones, 80% to 90% seen once. The length of the CDR3 is 16 residues. The germline gives CDR1 MGHRA, CDR2 YSYEKL. The junction had 7 bases not matched to a gene; V was cut back by 2 bases and J by 0 bases. The rearrangement links TRBV4-1 to TRBJ2-7, with 7 bases matching TRBD1. The TCR comes from an adult with an advanced solid tumor such as melanoma, head and neck, liver or kidney cancer. Material: CD4+ or CD8+ T cells sorted from blood, obtained in a trial of the OX40 agonist ivuxolimab. The CDR3 nucleotides read TGCGCCAGCAGCCAAAGTCCACAGGGGTCCTCCTACGAGCAGTACTTC. Protein sequence: CASSQSPQGSSYEQYF.